Below, 13 T cell receptor beta chains from the same sample are listed, as sequenced in a study of blood T cells in healthy people across ages. A sample-barcoded 5' primer and a J-beta primer mix were used in a second PCR of roughly 6 to 11 cycles. TCRdb independently ran MiXCR on the 5' RACE reads; one entry per CDR3 protein. The sample yields 750,000 to 950,000 distinct CDR3 sequences, 50% to 65% seen once. Sequenced material: blood. Receptor source: a man at least 80 years old in good health.

The rearrangement joins TRBV7-9 to TRBJ2-5; D might be TRBD1 (6 bases). The V and J ends lost 1 base and 11 bases respectively, with 17 bases between them. CDR3 size: 14 residues. CDR1 SEHNR and CDR2 FQNEAQ come from the germline V gene (reference sequence). In DNA form, the CDR3 reads TGTGCCAGCAGCTTAGTATCAGGGGTGGGGGAGCAGTACTTC. Translation gives CASSLVSGVGEQYF.

The V call is TRBV12-3 or TRBV12-4, the J call TRBJ1-1; 9 positions agree with TRBD1. J lost 1 base, V lost 7 bases, and 4 bases had no gene match. The CDR3 has 14 residues. CDR3 coding DNA: TGTGCCAGCACCTGGACAGGGGCGAACACTGAAGCTTTCTTT. This gives the protein CASTWTGANTEAFF.

The CDR3, as DNA: TGCGCCAGCAGCCCCCCGACAGGGGGGGCAGATACGCAGTATTTT. Its protein product is CASSPPTGGADTQYF. The rearrangement joins TRBV5-1 to TRBJ2-3, with 9 bases aligning to TRBD1. Germline assignment: CDR1 SGHRS and CDR2 YFSETQ. This CDR3 is built from 15 residues. Germline trimming cut 4 bases from V and 4 bases from J; bases unmatched to any gene: 7.

V is TRBV4-1 and J is TRBJ1-4, with unresolved D. The length of the CDR3 is 15 residues. The V and J ends lost 0 bases and 8 bases respectively, with 13 bases between them. The germline V gene has CDR1 MGHRA and CDR2 YSYEKL. The CDR3 DNA reads TGCGCCAGCAGCCAAGATTATCGCCGAAGCGAAAAACTGTTTTTT. Amino acids: CASSQDYRRSEKLFF.

This clonotype showed up just once. The chain uses TRBV3-1 and TRBJ2-7; 10 bases line up with TRBD1. This CDR3 has 17 amino acids. V was pared by 1 base and J by 9 bases, with 15 bases of the junction left unmatched. The germline CDR1 and CDR2 sequences are LGHDT and YNNKEL (reference sequence). In DNA form, the CDR3 reads TGTGCCAGCAGCCAAGGCCCCGGGACAGGGGAATCCGAAGGGCAGTACTTC. Amino acid sequence: CASSQGPGTGESEGQYF.

In its sample, this clonotype was seen a few times. This sequence joins TRBV7-9 and TRBJ2-6, with TRBD2 identical over 13 bases. CDR3 length: 18 amino acids. Germline V gives CDR1 SEHNR, CDR2 FQNEAQ (reference sequence). V shed 5 bases and J 3 bases; nucleotides not matched to a gene: 7. For the CDR3, the DNA is TGTGCCAGCAGCCCCGGACTAGCGGGGGTCGGTGGGGCCAACGTCCTGACTTTC. Protein product: CASSPGLAGVGGANVLTF.

The chain has TRBV6-6 and TRBJ1-2; no firm D call. V lost 8 bases, J lost 0 bases, and 22 bases lay in between. The CDR3 sequence is 17 residues long. Germline values: CDR1 MNHNY, CDR2 SVGAGI (reference sequence). The CDR3 region has the DNA TGTGCCAGCTCTGAGAGAGTACCCCCCAGAGCTAACTATGGCTACACCTTC. Protein product: CASSERVPPRANYGYTF.

The chain has TRBV13 and TRBJ1-5, with 9 nucleotides matching TRBD1. J gave up 11 bases and V 4 bases, and 6 bases lay outside the gene matches. The CDR3 length is 13 residues. CDR1 is PRHDT, CDR2 FYEKMQ, per germline (reference sequence). The CDR3 sequence is CASSSGQGRAQHF. The CDR3 DNA sequence: TGTGCCAGCAGCTCGGGACAGGGACGAGCCCAGCATTTT.

This clonotype has a handful of counts. This rearrangement joins TRBV12-3 or TRBV12-4 to TRBJ2-4; D tentatively fits TRBD1 or TRBD2 (5 bases each). Trimming pared 7 bases from V and 8 bases from J, leaving 18 bases between. The CDR3 contains 14 residues. DNA of the CDR3: TGTGCCAGCACTACCGCGAGGGGTTTGGACATTCAGTACTTC. It is translated as CASTTARGLDIQYF.

This clonotype occurred once. The chain joins TRBV20-1 to TRBJ1-4; D gene unclear. V lost 1 base, J lost 0 bases, and 3 bases lay in between. The V gene's germline CDR1 is DFQATT and CDR2 SNEGSKA (reference sequence). CDR3 length equals 13 residues. In nucleotides, the CDR3 is TGCAGTGCTAGAGCCGCAACTAATGAAAAACTGTTTTTT. Translating it yields CSARAATNEKLFF.

The V gene is TRBV28, the J gene TRBJ2-3; 10 positions agree with TRBD2. The germline CDR1 and CDR2 sequences are MDHEN and SYDVKM. Trimming took 5 bases from V and 0 from J; bases not matched to a gene: 5. The CDR3 extends over 16 amino acids. This CDR3 is CASSIGLAASTDTQYF. CDR3 DNA: TGTGCCAGCAGTATAGGACTAGCGGCTAGCACAGATACGCAGTATTTT.

This clonotype was found a few times. Germline is not matched at one junction end, which may reflect a read error. The chain is built from TRBV7-9 and TRBJ2-3; 14 bases line up with TRBD2. Germline CDR1 and CDR2: SEHNR and FQNEAQ (reference sequence). CDR3 length equals 18 residues. The CDR3 region has the DNA TGTGCTAGCAGCTTAATACCGACTAGCGGGAGGGGGACAGATACGCAGTATTTT. Protein product: CASSLIPTSGRGTDTQYF.

This chain joins TRBV7-9 and TRBJ2-5, with TRBD1 as a possible D gene (6 bases). Germline V CDR1 and CDR2: SEHNR, FQNEAQ (reference sequence). The V gene lost 4 bases and the J gene lost 5 bases, with 14 bases spanning the gap. The CDR3 totals 14 residues. The CDR3 here is CASSYRAVGETQYF. The CDR3 DNA sequence: TGTGCCAGCAGCTACAGGGCCGTGGGGGAGACCCAGTACTTC.